These 23 T cell receptor beta chains were all obtained from the same sample, sequenced in a study of regulatory T cells in long-lasting Graves disease. Time point here: persistent/refractory GD, antithyroid drugs over 5 years with positive TRAb. PBMC-extracted RNA yielded the TCR library. For TCR beta, libraries came from iRepertoire HTBI primers and Arm-PCR of CDR3 regions. TCRdb passed the multiplex PCR reads through MiXCR, listing each CDR3 protein once. The profile covers about 310,000 distinct CDR3 sequences, with 20% to 25% appearing a single time and roughly 50% taken by the ten largest. Sample: peripheral blood mononuclear cells (PBMCs), taken when the disease was refractory, from a patient treated with antithyroid drugs. Receptors were obtained from a female donor with Graves disease.

The chain is built from TRBV6-1 and TRBJ1-4; D is unclear. Per the germline V gene, CDR1 is MNHNS and CDR2 is SASEGT. CDR3 length equals 16 residues. The V gene lost 5 bases and the J gene lost 5 bases, with 18 bases spanning the gap. CDR3 sequence: CASSYPDLGRNEKLFF. In DNA form, the CDR3 reads TGTGCCAGCAGTTACCCGGATCTTGGGAGGAATGAAAAACTGTTTTTT.

There are a few counts of this clonotype. V and J are TRBV20-1 and TRBJ2-7, with 7 bases lining up with TRBD1. With 4 bases clipped from V and 3 bases from J, the junction kept 9 bases outside the gene matches. Per germline, CDR1 DFQATT and CDR2 SNEGSKA (reference sequence). This CDR3 has 14 amino acids. CDR3 in DNA: TGCAGTGCTACTTCACAGGGGAACCTCTACGAGCAGTACTTC. It codes for CSATSQGNLYEQYF.

This clonotype was seen repeatedly, ten times or more. J is TRBJ2-7 and V is TRBV27; 11 bases are shared with TRBD2. CDR3 length equals 15 residues. Germline CDR1 reads MNHEY; CDR2 reads SMNVEV (reference sequence). After removal of 2 bases from V and 7 bases from J, the junction contained 7 bases not matched to a gene. CDR3 bases: TGTGCCAGCAGTTTACTAGCGGGAGGACGCGGGGAGCAGTACTTC. Translation: CASSLLAGGRGEQYF.

This clonotype was picked up many times. This sequence joins TRBV5-5 and TRBJ2-2, with 7 positions matching TRBD1. Germline values: CDR1 SGHKS, CDR2 YYEKEE (reference sequence). V gave up 4 bases and J gave up 4 bases; unmatched junction bases: 10. The CDR3 has 16 residues. As DNA, the CDR3 is TGTGCCAGCAGCCCACGACAGGGTAGCAGCACCGGGGAGCTGTTTTTT. Its protein is CASSPRQGSSTGELFF.

This clonotype was seen more than once but under ten times. The rearrangement joins TRBV27 to TRBJ1-5; tentatively, D is TRBD1 (6 bases). The V end lost 5 bases, the J end lost 3 bases, and 11 bases lay between the germline ends. The CDR3 has 14 amino acids. Germline assignment: CDR1 MNHEY and CDR2 SMNVEV (reference sequence). CDR3 sequence reads: CASSPRGDNQPQHF. For the CDR3, the DNA is TGTGCCAGCAGTCCGAGGGGGGACAATCAGCCCCAGCATTTT.

The J gene is TRBJ2-5, the V gene TRBV2; no clear D. Per the germline V gene, CDR1 is SNHLY and CDR2 is FYNNEI. Trimming took 4 bases from V and 7 from J, leaving 13 bases between them. This CDR3 region has 13 residues. The CDR3 loop is CASSVGPSGTQYF. The CDR3, as DNA: TGTGCCAGCAGTGTAGGTCCGTCGGGGACCCAGTACTTC. Variable domain in full (rest from reference TRBV2 and TRBJ2-5): EPEVTQTPSHQVTQMGQEVILRCVPISNHLYFYWYRQILGQKVEFLVSFYNNEISEKSEIFDDQFSVERPDGSNFTLKIRSTKLEDSAMYFCASSVGPSGTQYFGPGTRLLVL.

This clonotype was found many times. The chain carries TRBV11-2 and TRBJ1-1; D is perhaps TRBD1 (5 bases). The CDR3 length is 13 residues. Germline loops: CDR1 SGHAT, CDR2 FQNNGV. Trimming cost V 4 bases and J 4 bases, with 10 bases left between them. The CDR3 here is CASSSGPTTEAFF. The CDR3 coding sequence is TGTGCCAGCAGCTCGGGACCAACCACTGAAGCTTTCTTT.

The CDR3 reads CASSPEPGQTSGANVLTF. The CDR3 DNA reads TGTGCCAGCAGTCCCGAACCGGGACAGACCTCTGGGGCCAACGTCCTGACTTTC. The chain carries TRBV5-8 and TRBJ2-6; 7 bases agree with TRBD1. Germline CDR1 SGHTS, CDR2 YDEGEE. V was pared by 5 bases and J by 0 bases, with 11 bases of the junction left unmatched. The CDR3 contains 18 residues.

The V call is TRBV6-1, the J call TRBJ2-1; D gene ambiguous. The V gene's germline CDR1 is MNHNS and CDR2 SASEGT. This CDR3 is built from 15 residues. V was cut by 8 bases and J by 6 bases, with 20 bases left in between. The CDR3 is CASGLGPADLNEQFF. The CDR3, as DNA: TGTGCCAGCGGGCTCGGGCCGGCGGACCTCAATGAGCAGTTCTTC.

This clonotype was picked up a small number of times. This chain connects TRBV11-2 to TRBJ2-7; D gene uncertain. Germline V CDR1 and CDR2: SGHAT, FQNNGV. The V end was cut by 0 bases, the J end by 1 base, with 7 bases between. This CDR3 comprises 14 residues. CDR3 sequence: CASSLEGESYEQYF. The CDR3 DNA reads as TGTGCCAGCAGCTTAGAAGGCGAATCCTACGAGCAGTACTTC.

On this clonotype itself: A much larger clonotype is one base distant, so this may be a read error. The DNA is omitted, as the CDR3 cannot be located on it reliably, and the CDR3 follows TCRdb's listing. The rearrangement links TRBV20-1 to TRBJ2-7; TRBD1, the table's D call, was not compared with the DNA. Looked up from germline, CDR1 is DFQATT and CDR2 is SNEGSKA (reference sequence). The CDR3 is 14 amino acids long, termini counted. The CDR3 here is CSARVGAGSYERYF.

This clonotype has just a few counts. The chain recombines TRBV20-1 with TRBJ2-6; D remains unclear. The CDR3 contains 14 residues. Germline V gene sequence: CDR1 DFQATT, CDR2 SNEGSKA (reference sequence). Trimming took 6 bases from V and 0 from J, leaving 9 bases between them. The CDR3: CSARPHSGANVLTF. CDR3 in DNA: TGCAGTGCGCGCCCCCACTCTGGGGCCAACGTCCTGACTTTC.

At least ten counts were recorded for this clonotype. V gene TRBV6-1 combines with J gene TRBJ1-1; D is ambiguous. Germline-derived CDR1 and CDR2 are MNHNS and SASEGT. The length of the CDR3 is 13 residues. The V gene lost 2 bases and the J gene lost 2 bases, with 6 bases spanning the gap. The CDR3 nucleotides are TGTGCCAGCAGTGAAACCGTTAACACTGAAGCTTTCTTT. It codes for CASSETVNTEAFF.

Concerning this clonotype itself: A much larger clone sits a single nucleotide away, making a read error possible. The J gene is TRBJ2-2, the V gene TRBV2; 12 bases are a match to TRBD2. CDR1 and CDR2 (germline): SNHLY, FYNNEI. The V and J ends lost 8 bases and 3 bases, in that order; junction bases with no gene match: 4. This CDR3 region has 15 residues. CDR3 region: CASGRLAGDTGELFF. CDR3 coding DNA: TGTGCCAGCGGGAGACTAGCGGGAGACACCGGGGAGCTGTTTTTT.

The V and J genes are TRBV6-2 or TRBV6-3 and TRBJ1-6, with D tentatively TRBD1 (5 bases). CDR3 length: 16 residues. Deletions cut 5 bases from V and 4 bases from J, with 15 bases between. Germline V gene lookup returns CDR1 MNHEY and CDR2 SVGEGT. The DNA of the CDR3 is TGTGCCAGCAGTCGCCGGGACCCAGCTTATAATTCACCCCTCCACTTT. As protein: CASSRRDPAYNSPLHF.

This clonotype was seen ten or more times. The chain carries TRBV20-1 and TRBJ1-2; maybe TRBD1 (5 bases). V was trimmed by 6 bases and J by 5 bases, leaving 10 bases between them. Germline CDR1 DFQATT, CDR2 SNEGSKA (reference sequence). CDR3 length: 11 amino acids. The chain's CDR3 is CSATGGYGYTF. The CDR3 nucleotides are TGCAGTGCGACCGGGGGATATGGCTACACCTTC.

V and J are TRBV2 and TRBJ2-7; 10 bases agree with TRBD1. Germline V lookup: CDR1 SNHLY, CDR2 FYNNEI. V lost 5 bases and J lost 3; bases outside the gene matches: 7. The CDR3 length is 15 residues. Here the CDR3 reads CASSPGQGGGYEQYF. CDR3 sequence (DNA): TGTGCCAGCAGTCCTGGACAGGGGGGTGGCTACGAGCAGTACTTC.

This clonotype was detected only a few times. The chain uses TRBV29-1 and TRBJ1-2; D not certain. This CDR3 has 11 residues. V dropped 6 bases and J dropped 6 bases, with 11 bases sitting between them. Germline V gene sequence: CDR1 SQVTM, CDR2 ANQGSEA. In DNA form, the CDR3 reads TGCAGCGTCCAAGGGAGTAATGGCTACACCTTC. This translates into CSVQGSNGYTF.

This clonotype was detected a few times. The V and J genes are TRBV7-6 and TRBJ2-2; TRBD2 matches at 7 bases. There are 16 residues in the CDR3. CDR1 and CDR2 from the germline V gene are SGHVS and FNYEAQ. Losses at the gene ends were 5 bases for V and 3 bases for J; bases not matched to a gene: 9. The CDR3 DNA reads TGTGCCAGCAGCCCCGGGGAGGGTGGCGACACCGGGGAGCTGTTTTTT. This codes for CASSPGEGGDTGELFF.

The chain links TRBV12-3 or TRBV12-4 to TRBJ1-1; D possibly corresponds to TRBD1 (6 bases). Trimming stripped 7 bases from V and 8 bases from J, with 11 bases between. The CDR3 extends over 11 amino acids. CDR3: CASILQGEAFF. CDR3 sequence (DNA): TGTGCCAGCATCCTCCAGGGGGAAGCTTTCTTT.

The chain has TRBV9 and TRBJ2-7; possible D gene TRBD2, 5 bases. Per the germline V gene, CDR1 is SGDLS and CDR2 is YYNGEE. The ends were cut back, 0 bases at V and 2 bases at J, with 9 bases in the middle. The CDR3 covers 14 residues. Here the CDR3 DNA reads TGTGCCAGCAGCGTAGCGGCGGGTACCTACGAGCAGTACTTC. Residues: CASSVAAGTYEQYF.

The DNA of the CDR3 is TGTGCCAGCAGCTTAGATCCCACTGGCTACCCCCAAGAGACCCAGTACTTC. Its translation: CASSLDPTGYPQETQYF. This sequence joins TRBV7-9 and TRBJ2-5; no firm D call. This CDR3 has 17 residues. The V gene lost 1 base and the J gene lost 1 base, with 16 bases spanning the gap. Germline-derived CDR1 and CDR2 are SEHNR and FQNEAQ (reference sequence).

As concerns this clonotype: Since a much larger clone is just one base distant, this may be a read error. Lacking the conserved final phenylalanine or tryptophan, this CDR3 likely reflects a read error. V is TRBV20-1 and J is TRBJ2-6; D possibly corresponds to TRBD1 (6 bases). Looked up from germline, CDR1 is DFQATT and CDR2 is SNEGSKA (reference sequence). Trimming stripped 6 bases from V and 2 bases from J, with 8 bases between. CDR3 length: 13 amino acids. CDR3 in DNA: TGCAGTGCAAGGACAGCTGGGGCCAACGTCCTGACTTCC. Translating gives CSARTAGANVLTS.